This TCR beta chain was profiled in a study of T cell repertoires in cytomegalovirus infection. Study-level results: Totalled public TCR beta family frequency picked out people who carried CMV plus the relevant HLA.

The CDR3 is 15 amino acids. V lost 1 base to trimming and J lost 5 bases, with 14 bases between them. Germline CDR1 is MDHEN and CDR2 is SYDVKM. This clonotype has just a few counts. Its matching antigen is unknown. TCRdb independently ran MiXCR on the reads; one entry per CDR3 protein. The sample contains about 700,000 distinct CDR3 sequences, around a third of which appear only once. This clonotype was sampled from a human donor in good health (CMV status not recorded). Some clones in this sample may be carry-over from other donors' samples. The source was cultured PBMCs, collected from culture after CMV antigen stimulation. V is TRBV28 and J is TRBJ2-5; D is possibly TRBD1 or TRBD2 (6 bases each). The CDR3 DNA reads as TGTGCCAGCAGTTTATTGGGGGGCTGGGCGGAGACCCAGTACTTC. Protein sequence: CASSLLGGWAETQYF.